The clone carrying this TCR beta chain showed up many times. Its antigen is currently unknown. TCRdb reprocessed the 5' RACE reads with MiXCR, giving one entry per CDR3 protein. The data show fewer than 20,000 distinct CDR3 sequences, around 6.8% seen once. These data belong to a study of spatial heterogeneity in lung cancer. Study conclusions and caveats: Estimated coverage of tumor T cells was approximately 7.2% for alpha and 13% for beta chains. Ubiquitous and regional expanded TCR counts tracked ubiquitous and regional nonsynonymous mutations, respectively. The study found that expanded intratumoral alpha and beta TCR counts tracked tumor mutation counts.

Described time point: sample taken at primary tumor resection. The donors, more than 55 patients with untreated early-stage non-small cell lung cancer, provided the samples. V lost 1 base, J lost 7 bases, and 10 bases stayed unmatched. Germline V gene lookup returns CDR1 DFQATT and CDR2 SNEGSKA (reference sequence). The CDR3 extends over 14 amino acids. The chain employs TRBV20-1 and TRBJ2-7, with 7 bases lining up with TRBD1. Source: lung tumor tissue, taken at surgery. The sequence derives from a female donor with early-stage non-small cell lung cancer. As DNA, the CDR3 is TGCAGTGCTAGAGGACAGGGCCCCGAGGGGGAGCAGTACTTC. It is translated as CSARGQGPEGEQYF.